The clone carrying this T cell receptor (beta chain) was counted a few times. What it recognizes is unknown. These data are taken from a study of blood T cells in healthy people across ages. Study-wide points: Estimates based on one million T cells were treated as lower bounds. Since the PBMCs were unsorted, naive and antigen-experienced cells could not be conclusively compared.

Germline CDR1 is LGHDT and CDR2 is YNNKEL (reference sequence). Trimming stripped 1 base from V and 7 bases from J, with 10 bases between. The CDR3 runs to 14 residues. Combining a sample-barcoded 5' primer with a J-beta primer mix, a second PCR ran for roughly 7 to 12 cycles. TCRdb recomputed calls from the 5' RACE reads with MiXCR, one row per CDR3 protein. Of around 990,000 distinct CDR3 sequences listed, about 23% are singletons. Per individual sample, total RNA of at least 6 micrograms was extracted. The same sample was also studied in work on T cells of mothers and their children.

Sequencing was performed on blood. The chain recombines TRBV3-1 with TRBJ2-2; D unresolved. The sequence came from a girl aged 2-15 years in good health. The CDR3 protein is CASSQGTRIGELFF. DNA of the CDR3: TGTGCCAGCAGCCAAGGGACGAGGATCGGGGAGCTGTTTTTT.